This T cell receptor (beta chain) was profiled in a study of blood T cells in healthy people across ages. Trimming left V 3 bases short and J 6 bases short, with 10 bases between. The CDR3 has 14 amino acids. Germline values: CDR1 SGDLS, CDR2 YYNGEE. This clonotype was detected only a few times. For the second PCR, which ran for about 6 to 11 cycles, a sample-barcoded 5' primer and a J-beta primer mix were used. Each CDR3 protein is one row after TCRdb ran MiXCR on the 5' RACE reads. Among 750,000 to 1,000,000 distinct CDR3 sequences, 25% to 35% were seen once, and the ten largest hold more than 8.5%. Separately, the same data were catalogued under a study of T cells of mothers and their children. As reported in that work: A few healthy Caucasian mothers gave samples, and so did their six children.

The receptor was derived from a middle-aged woman in good health. The chain employs TRBV9 and TRBJ1-6, with D perhaps TRBD1 (5 bases). The sequenced sample consisted of blood. The CDR3, as DNA: TGTGCCAGCAGCGGACAGCTCATTAATTCACCCCTCCACTTT. This sequence encodes CASSGQLINSPLHF. The whole variable domain, filled in from reference TRBV9 and TRBJ1-6, reads DSGVTQTPKHLITATGQRVTLRCSPRSGDLSVYWYQQSLDQGLQFLIQYYNGEERAKGNILERFSAQQFPDLHSELNLSSLELGDSALYFCASSGQLINSPLHFGNGTRLTVT.